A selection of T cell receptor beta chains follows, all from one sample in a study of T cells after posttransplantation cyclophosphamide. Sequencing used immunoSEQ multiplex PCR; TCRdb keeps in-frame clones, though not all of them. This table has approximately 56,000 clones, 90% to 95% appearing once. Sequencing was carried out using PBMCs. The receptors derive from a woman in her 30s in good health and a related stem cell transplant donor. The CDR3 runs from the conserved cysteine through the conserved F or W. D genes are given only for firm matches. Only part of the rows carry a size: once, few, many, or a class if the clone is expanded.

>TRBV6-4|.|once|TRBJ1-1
CASSETGFGNTEAFF
TGTGCCAGCAGTGAAACAGGGTTCGGGAACACTGAAGCTTTCTTT
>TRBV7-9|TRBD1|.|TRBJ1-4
CASSLRQGNEKLFF
TGTGCCAGCAGCTTACGACAGGGTAATGAAAAACTGTTTTTT
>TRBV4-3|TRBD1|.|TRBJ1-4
CASGTGAPNEKLFF
TGCGCCAGCGGGACAGGGGCTCCTAATGAAAAACTGTTTTTT
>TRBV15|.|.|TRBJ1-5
CATSPERRGDQPQHF
TGTGCCACCAGCCCGGAGCGCAGGGGCGATCAGCCCCAGCATTTT
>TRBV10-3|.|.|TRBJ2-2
CAISQGNTGELFF
TGTGCCATCAGCCAGGGGAACACCGGGGAGCTGTTTTTT
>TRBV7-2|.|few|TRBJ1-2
CASSLDGGGNGYTF
TGTGCCAGCAGCTTAGATGGCGGGGGCAATGGCTACACCTTC
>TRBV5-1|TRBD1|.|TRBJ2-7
CASSLGTGSSYEQYF
TGCGCCAGCAGCTTGGGGACAGGGAGCTCCTACGAGCAGTACTTC
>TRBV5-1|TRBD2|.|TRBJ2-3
CASSSTGGAADTQYF
TGCGCCAGCAGCTCAACCGGGGGGGCCGCAGATACGCAGTATTTT
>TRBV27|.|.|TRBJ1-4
CASSSPHREGSEKLFF
TGTGCCAGCAGCTCCCCCCACAGGGAAGGGAGTGAAAAACTGTTTTTT
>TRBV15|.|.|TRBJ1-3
CATSRDGARGNTIYF
TGTGCCACCAGCAGAGATGGAGCGCGGGGAAACACCATATATTTT
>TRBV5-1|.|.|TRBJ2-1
CASSLGTSYNEQFF
TGCGCCAGCAGCTTGGGCACTAGCTACAATGAGCAGTTCTTC
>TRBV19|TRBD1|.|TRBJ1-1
CASGQGVTEAFF
TGTGCCTCAGGACAGGGGGTCACTGAAGCTTTCTTT
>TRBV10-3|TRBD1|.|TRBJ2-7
CAISSTGAYEQYF
TGTGCCATCAGTTCGACAGGGGCCTACGAGCAGTACTTC
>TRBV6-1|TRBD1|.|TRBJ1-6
CASNPGQGAYSPLHF
TGTGCCTCCAATCCGGGACAGGGGGCTTATTCACCCCTCCACTTT
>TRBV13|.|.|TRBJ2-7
CASSLGPQGYEQYF
TGTGCCAGCAGCTTAGGCCCCCAGGGCTACGAGCAGTACTTC
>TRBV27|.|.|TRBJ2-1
CASSSRSVLRRQFF
TGTGCCAGCAGTTCCCGTAGCGTTCTCCGGAGGCAGTTCTTC
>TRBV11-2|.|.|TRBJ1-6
CASSLNSRNSPLHF
TGTGCCAGCAGCTTAAACAGCAGGAATTCACCCCTCCACTTT
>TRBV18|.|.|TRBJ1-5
CASSPGSGNSNQPQHF
TGTGCCAGCTCACCCGGGAGTGGAAATAGCAATCAGCCCCAGCATTTT
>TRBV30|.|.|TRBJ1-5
CAWSLHRRQANQPQHF
TGTGCCTGGAGCCTTCACCGGCGCCAGGCAAATCAGCCCCAGCATTTT
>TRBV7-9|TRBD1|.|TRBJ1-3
CASSPRQGMHTIYF
TGTGCCAGCAGCCCAAGACAGGGAATGCACACCATATATTTT
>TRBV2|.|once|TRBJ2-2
CASKMGTEGGELFF
TGTGCCAGCAAAATGGGCACGGAGGGCGGGGAGCTGTTTTTT
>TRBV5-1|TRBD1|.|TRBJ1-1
CASSLGQGATEAFF
TGCGCCAGCAGCCTTGGACAGGGGGCCACTGAAGCTTTCTTT
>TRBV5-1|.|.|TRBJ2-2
CASSLEGGTGELFF
TGCGCCAGCAGCTTGGAAGGGGGCACCGGGGAGCTGTTTTTT
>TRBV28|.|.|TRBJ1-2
CASSPGNVRYGYTF
TGTGCCAGCAGTCCAGGGAACGTACGGTATGGCTACACCTTC
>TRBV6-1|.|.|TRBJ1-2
CASSPTGTNYGYTF
TGTGCCAGCAGCCCCACAGGGACTAACTATGGCTACACCTTC
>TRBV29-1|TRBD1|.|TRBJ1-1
CSVGRTGYADTEAFF
TGCAGCGTCGGCCGGACAGGGTATGCGGACACTGAAGCTTTCTTT
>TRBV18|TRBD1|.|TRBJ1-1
CASSPSGGGTEAFF
TGTGCCAGCTCACCTTCAGGGGGAGGCACTGAAGCTTTCTTT
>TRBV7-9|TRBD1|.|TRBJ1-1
CASSFPGGNTEAFF
TGTGCCAGCAGCTTTCCAGGGGGCAACACTGAAGCTTTCTTT
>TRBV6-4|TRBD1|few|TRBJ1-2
CASSPTGGANYGYTF
TGTGCCAGCAGCCCGACAGGGGGCGCTAACTATGGCTACACCTTC
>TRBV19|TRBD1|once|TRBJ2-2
CASSNPQGAGTGELFF
TGTGCCAGTAGTAACCCACAGGGGGCGGGCACCGGGGAGCTGTTTTTT
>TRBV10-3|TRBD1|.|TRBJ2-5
CAISESDRTLQETQYF
TGTGCCATCAGTGAGTCGGACAGGACCCTCCAAGAGACCCAGTACTTC
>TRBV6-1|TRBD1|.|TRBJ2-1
CASSESGQGALNEQFF
TGTGCCAGCAGTGAATCGGGACAGGGGGCCCTCAATGAGCAGTTCTTC
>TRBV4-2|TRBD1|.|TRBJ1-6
CASSHRRTGVGSPLHF
TGTGCCAGCAGCCATCGACGGACAGGGGTGGGTTCACCCCTCCACTTT
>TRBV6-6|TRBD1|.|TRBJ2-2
CASINSGTGITGELFF
TGTGCCAGCATTAATTCCGGGACAGGTATCACCGGGGAGCTGTTTTTT
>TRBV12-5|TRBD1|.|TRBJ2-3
CASGTGQKQYF
TGTGCTAGTGGTACGGGACAGAAGCAGTATTTT
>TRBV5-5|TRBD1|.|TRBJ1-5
CASSLWAGGYQPQHF
TGTGCCAGCAGCCTGTGGGCAGGGGGCTATCAGCCCCAGCATTTT